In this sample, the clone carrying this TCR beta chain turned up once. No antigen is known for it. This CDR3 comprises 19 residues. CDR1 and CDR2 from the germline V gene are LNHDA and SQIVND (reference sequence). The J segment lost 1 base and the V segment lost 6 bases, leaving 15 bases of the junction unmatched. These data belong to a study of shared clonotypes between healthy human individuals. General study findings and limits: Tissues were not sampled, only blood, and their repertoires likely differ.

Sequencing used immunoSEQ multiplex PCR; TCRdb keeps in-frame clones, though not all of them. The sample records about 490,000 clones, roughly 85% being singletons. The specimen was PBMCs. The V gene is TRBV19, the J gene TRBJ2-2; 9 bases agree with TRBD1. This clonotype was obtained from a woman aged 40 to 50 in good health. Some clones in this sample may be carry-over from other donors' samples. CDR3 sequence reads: CASRVKGQGIERNTGELFF. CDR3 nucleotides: TGTGCCAGTAGAGTAAAGGGACAGGGTATAGAGAGGAACACCGGGGAGCTGTTTTTT.